This TCR beta chain was identified during a study of cytomegalovirus exposure and HLA in healthy donors. Amplification used 60 Vbeta primers and 13 Jbeta primers. Produced via immunoSEQ multiplex PCR; TCRdb's table is partial and in-frame only. The top ten clones hold 2% to 2.5% of a sample with 100,000 or so clones, roughly two thirds of them seen once. Germline loops: CDR1 MNHEY, CDR2 SVGAGI. The CDR3 length is 15 residues. V was clipped by 2 bases and J by 6 bases; unmatched bases: 6. The source material was PBMCs. The chain employs TRBV6-5 and TRBJ2-3; 9 nucleotides match TRBD2. The clonotype comes from a man aged 45 to 65 in good health and CMV-seronegative. Here the CDR3 DNA reads TGTGCCAGCAGTTACCGGGGGACTAGCCCGGATACGCAGTATTTT. This encodes CASSYRGTSPDTQYF.